Described below is a single T cell receptor beta chain sequence and its context. Anyone with autoimmune disease history or systemic immunosuppression was excluded. Some clones are missing from TCRdb's copy, which holds only in-frame ones; the method was immunoSEQ multiplex PCR. The sample has about 50,000 clones; approximately 90% are singletons. These data belong to a study of OX40 agonist ivuxolimab in advanced cancers. The receptor was isolated from an adult with an advanced solid tumor such as melanoma, head and neck, liver or kidney cancer. Sequenced here: CD4+ or CD8+ T cells sorted from blood, sampled in a trial of the OX40 agonist ivuxolimab.

The CDR3 here is CASSLAVLAGINEQFF. As DNA, the CDR3 is TGTGCCAGCAGCTTGGCCGTGCTAGCGGGAATCAATGAGCAGTTCTTC. J is TRBJ2-1 and V is TRBV5-4; 9 nucleotides align to TRBD2. This CDR3 has 16 residues. The ends lost 0 bases at V and 6 bases at J; junction bases unmatched: 7. CDR1 is SGHNT and CDR2 is YYREEE in the germline V gene (reference sequence).